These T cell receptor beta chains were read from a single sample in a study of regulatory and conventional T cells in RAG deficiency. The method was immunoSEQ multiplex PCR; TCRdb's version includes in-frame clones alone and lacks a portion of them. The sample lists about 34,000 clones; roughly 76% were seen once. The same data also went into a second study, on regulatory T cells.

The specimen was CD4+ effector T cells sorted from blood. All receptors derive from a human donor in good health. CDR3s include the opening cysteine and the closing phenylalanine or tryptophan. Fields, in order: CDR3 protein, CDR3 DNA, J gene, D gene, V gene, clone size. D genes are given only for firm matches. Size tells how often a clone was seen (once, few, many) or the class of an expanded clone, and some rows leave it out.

CDR3 protein: CASSPPPPQGTQYF
CDR3 DNA: TGTGCCAGCAGCCCCCCTCCTCCCCAGGGCACCCAGTACTTC
J gene: TRBJ2-5
D gene: -
V gene: TRBV5-5
clone size: -

CDR3 protein: CASSYSAGMRQPQHF
CDR3 DNA: TGTGCCAGCAGTTACTCGGCCGGGATGAGGCAGCCCCAGCATTTT
J gene: TRBJ1-5
D gene: -
V gene: TRBV6-5
clone size: -

CDR3 protein: CASSADTPTYEQYF
CDR3 DNA: TGTGCCAGCTCAGCGGACACCCCAACCTACGAGCAGTACTTC
J gene: TRBJ2-7
D gene: -
V gene: TRBV18
clone size: -

CDR3 protein: CASSPGQGNYGYTF
CDR3 DNA: TGTGCCAGCTCGCCGGGACAGGGGAACTATGGCTACACCTTC
J gene: TRBJ1-2
D gene: TRBD1
V gene: TRBV18
clone size: few

CDR3 protein: CASSRDRINTGELFF
CDR3 DNA: TGCGCCAGCAGCCGGGACAGGATTAACACCGGGGAGCTGTTTTTT
J gene: TRBJ2-2
D gene: TRBD1
V gene: TRBV5-1
clone size: -

CDR3 protein: CASSRGPGETQYF
CDR3 DNA: TGTGCCAGCAGCCGTGGGCCGGGGGAGACCCAGTACTTC
J gene: TRBJ2-5
D gene: -
V gene: TRBV11-3
clone size: -

CDR3 protein: CASGPLAGKYNEQFF
CDR3 DNA: TGTGCTAGTGGGCCCCTAGCGGGGAAGTACAATGAGCAGTTCTTC
J gene: TRBJ2-1
D gene: TRBD2
V gene: TRBV12-5
clone size: -

CDR3 protein: CASSRGTFNAPQHF
CDR3 DNA: TGTGCCTCGAGTAGGGGAACCTTTAACGCGCCCCAGCATTTT
J gene: TRBJ1-5
D gene: -
V gene: TRBV30
clone size: few

CDR3 protein: CASSRTGGFYEQYF
CDR3 DNA: TGTGCCAGCAGCAGGACAGGGGGCTTCTACGAGCAGTACTTC
J gene: TRBJ2-7
D gene: TRBD1
V gene: TRBV7-9
clone size: -

CDR3 protein: CASSTLVGAQHF
CDR3 DNA: TGTGCCAGTAGTACCCTCGTAGGGGCCCAGCATTTT
J gene: TRBJ1-5
D gene: -
V gene: TRBV19
clone size: -

CDR3 protein: CASGIRVDEQFF
CDR3 DNA: TGTGCCAGCGGGATCAGGGTAGATGAGCAGTTCTTC
J gene: TRBJ2-1
D gene: -
V gene: TRBV28
clone size: -

CDR3 protein: CAWSPADTQYF
CDR3 DNA: TGTGCCTGGAGCCCAGCCGATACGCAGTATTTT
J gene: TRBJ2-3
D gene: -
V gene: TRBV30
clone size: -

CDR3 protein: CASGQGLNQPQHF
CDR3 DNA: TGTGCCAGCGGACAGGGACTCAATCAGCCCCAGCATTTT
J gene: TRBJ1-5
D gene: TRBD1
V gene: TRBV2
clone size: few

CDR3 protein: CSVAPTGPYEQYF
CDR3 DNA: TGCAGCGTCGCACCAACAGGTCCCTACGAGCAGTACTTC
J gene: TRBJ2-7
D gene: -
V gene: TRBV29-1
clone size: -

CDR3 protein: CASITRGGPNYGYTF
CDR3 DNA: TGTGCCAGTATTACCCGGGGGGGCCCGAACTATGGCTACACCTTC
J gene: TRBJ1-2
D gene: -
V gene: TRBV19
clone size: few

CDR3 protein: CASSGGGTTNTEAFF
CDR3 DNA: TGTGCCAGCAGTGGGGGAGGGACAACGAACACTGAAGCTTTCTTT
J gene: TRBJ1-1
D gene: -
V gene: TRBV6-6
clone size: once

CDR3 protein: CASSPDQGDTQYF
CDR3 DNA: TGTGCCAGCAGTCCCGACCAGGGAGATACGCAGTATTTT
J gene: TRBJ2-3
D gene: -
V gene: TRBV27
clone size: -

CDR3 protein: CASSLNRGHQETQYF
CDR3 DNA: TGTGCCAGCAGCTTAAACCGTGGCCACCAAGAGACCCAGTACTTC
J gene: TRBJ2-5
D gene: -
V gene: TRBV7-3
clone size: -

CDR3 protein: CASSPHEGDTQYF
CDR3 DNA: TGTGCCAGCTCACCCCACGAGGGAGATACGCAGTATTTT
J gene: TRBJ2-3
D gene: -
V gene: TRBV18
clone size: -

CDR3 protein: CASSPQAGLGNQPQHF
CDR3 DNA: TGTGCCAGCTCACCACAAGCGGGGCTCGGCAATCAGCCCCAGCATTTT
J gene: TRBJ1-5
D gene: -
V gene: TRBV18
clone size: -

CDR3 protein: CASSLEGPMAGNTIYF
CDR3 DNA: TGTGCCAGCAGTTTGGAGGGCCCGATGGCGGGAAACACCATATATTTT
J gene: TRBJ1-3
D gene: -
V gene: TRBV27
clone size: -

CDR3 protein: CASRTGVGGTDTQYF
CDR3 DNA: TGTGCCAGCAGAACAGGGGTGGGAGGCACAGATACGCAGTATTTT
J gene: TRBJ2-3
D gene: TRBD1
V gene: TRBV5-8
clone size: -

CDR3 protein: CASSAPGTGFTEAFF
CDR3 DNA: TGTGCCAGCAGTGCCCCCGGGACAGGGTTCACTGAAGCTTTCTTT
J gene: TRBJ1-1
D gene: TRBD1
V gene: TRBV28
clone size: -

CDR3 protein: CATSRGRGDSYNEQFF
CDR3 DNA: TGTGCCACCAGCAGAGGTAGGGGCGACTCCTACAATGAGCAGTTCTTC
J gene: TRBJ2-1
D gene: -
V gene: TRBV15
clone size: once

CDR3 protein: CASSLGGPSNQETQYF
CDR3 DNA: TGCGCCAGCAGCTTGGGGGGTCCCTCTAACCAAGAGACCCAGTACTTC
J gene: TRBJ2-5
D gene: -
V gene: TRBV5-1
clone size: -

CDR3 protein: CASSSRQEGARGISNEQFF
CDR3 DNA: TGTGCCAGCAGTTCGCGACAGGAAGGGGCTCGAGGGATATCCAATGAGCAGTTCTTC
J gene: TRBJ2-1
D gene: -
V gene: TRBV28
clone size: -

CDR3 protein: CASSQGGRGNQPQHF
CDR3 DNA: TGCGCCAGCAGCCAAGGGGGGAGAGGCAATCAGCCCCAGCATTTT
J gene: TRBJ1-5
D gene: -
V gene: TRBV4-1
clone size: -

CDR3 protein: CASSPRLSGGGDTQYF
CDR3 DNA: TGTGCCAGCTCACCACGTCTTAGCGGGGGCGGGGATACGCAGTATTTT
J gene: TRBJ2-3
D gene: TRBD2
V gene: TRBV18
clone size: -

CDR3 protein: CASSPQANEKLFF
CDR3 DNA: TGTGCCAGCTCACCCCAGGCTAATGAAAAACTGTTTTTT
J gene: TRBJ1-4
D gene: -
V gene: TRBV18
clone size: once

CDR3 protein: CASRGYAGTEAFF
CDR3 DNA: TGTGCCAGCAGGGGGTACGCGGGCACTGAAGCTTTCTTT
J gene: TRBJ1-1
D gene: -
V gene: TRBV6-5
clone size: -

CDR3 protein: CASSAGYFSYEQYF
CDR3 DNA: TGTGCCAGCAGTGCGGGGTACTTCTCCTACGAGCAGTACTTC
J gene: TRBJ2-7
D gene: -
V gene: TRBV6-1
clone size: -

CDR3 protein: CASSLSGQSNEKLFF
CDR3 DNA: TGTGCCAGCAGTTTATCAGGACAGTCTAATGAAAAACTGTTTTTT
J gene: TRBJ1-4
D gene: -
V gene: TRBV27
clone size: -

CDR3 protein: CASSLMDSYEQYF
CDR3 DNA: TGTGCCAGTAGTCTAATGGACAGCTACGAGCAGTACTTC
J gene: TRBJ2-7
D gene: -
V gene: TRBV19
clone size: -

CDR3 protein: CASSLTGPEAFF
CDR3 DNA: TGTGCCAGCAGCTTAACAGGGCCTGAAGCTTTCTTT
J gene: TRBJ1-1
D gene: -
V gene: TRBV11-2
clone size: -

CDR3 protein: CASSSQRTSGTDTQYF
CDR3 DNA: TGTGCCAGCAGCTCCCAACGGACTAGCGGCACAGATACGCAGTATTTT
J gene: TRBJ2-3
D gene: TRBD2
V gene: TRBV5-4
clone size: once

CDR3 protein: CSARWGDGYTF
CDR3 DNA: TGCAGTGCCCGTTGGGGGGATGGCTACACCTTC
J gene: TRBJ1-2
D gene: -
V gene: TRBV20-1
clone size: -

CDR3 protein: CASSIGGTGSNSPLHF
CDR3 DNA: TGTGCCAGTAGTATAGGTGGGACAGGGAGCAATTCACCCCTCCACTTT
J gene: TRBJ1-6
D gene: TRBD1
V gene: TRBV19
clone size: -

CDR3 protein: CASSLDNNQPQHF
CDR3 DNA: TGTGCCAGCAGCTTGGACAACAATCAGCCCCAGCATTTT
J gene: TRBJ1-5
D gene: -
V gene: TRBV7-2
clone size: few

CDR3 protein: CASSLGGAGGLAEAFF
CDR3 DNA: TGTGCCAGCAGCTTAGGCGGGGCAGGGGGTTTGGCTGAAGCTTTCTTT
J gene: TRBJ1-1
D gene: TRBD1
V gene: TRBV7-3
clone size: once

CDR3 protein: CGGRGAGAQETQYF
CDR3 DNA: TGTGGGGGGCGGGGCGCGGGGGCCCAAGAGACCCAGTACTTC
J gene: TRBJ2-5
D gene: -
V gene: TRBV30
clone size: once

CDR3 protein: CASSSEIISNTGELFF
CDR3 DNA: TGTGCCAGCAGCTCGGAAATCATATCGAACACCGGGGAGCTGTTTTTT
J gene: TRBJ2-2
D gene: -
V gene: TRBV7-3
clone size: -

CDR3 protein: CASSLGTYGYTF
CDR3 DNA: TGTGCCAGCAGCTTAGGGACCTATGGCTACACCTTC
J gene: TRBJ1-2
D gene: -
V gene: TRBV11-2
clone size: -

CDR3 protein: CAWSVRNSATGGGRDYGYTF
CDR3 DNA: TGTGCCTGGAGTGTACGGAACAGTGCAACAGGGGGCGGTCGGGACTATGGCTACACCTTC
J gene: TRBJ1-2
D gene: TRBD1
V gene: TRBV30
clone size: -

CDR3 protein: CASAGTATYEQYF
CDR3 DNA: TGTGCCAGCGCCGGGACAGCGACATACGAGCAGTACTTC
J gene: TRBJ2-7
D gene: TRBD1
V gene: TRBV6-5
clone size: -

CDR3 protein: CASSFGGRIFNEKLFF
CDR3 DNA: TGCGCCAGCAGCTTTGGAGGCAGGATATTTAATGAAAAACTGTTTTTT
J gene: TRBJ1-4
D gene: -
V gene: TRBV5-1
clone size: -

CDR3 protein: CASSPTRGGHGAQYF
CDR3 DNA: TGTGCCAGCTCACCAACCAGAGGGGGGCACGGGGCCCAGTACTTC
J gene: TRBJ2-5
D gene: -
V gene: TRBV18
clone size: once

CDR3 protein: CASSSSYGYTF
CDR3 DNA: TGTGCCAGCAGTTCCTCCTATGGCTACACCTTC
J gene: TRBJ1-2
D gene: -
V gene: TRBV6-6
clone size: -

CDR3 protein: CASSEQGQGHEKLFF
CDR3 DNA: TGTGCCAGCAGTGAACAGGGACAGGGTCATGAAAAACTGTTTTTT
J gene: TRBJ1-4
D gene: TRBD1
V gene: TRBV2
clone size: -

CDR3 protein: CASRSGQGARGYTF
CDR3 DNA: TGTGCCAGTAGATCTGGACAGGGGGCGCGGGGCTACACCTTC
J gene: TRBJ1-2
D gene: TRBD1
V gene: TRBV19
clone size: -

CDR3 protein: CASRDSGQGPYEQYF
CDR3 DNA: TGTGCCAGCAGGGACTCGGGACAGGGTCCCTACGAGCAGTACTTC
J gene: TRBJ2-7
D gene: TRBD1
V gene: TRBV6-5
clone size: -

CDR3 protein: CASSRASGARTDTQYF
CDR3 DNA: TGCGCCAGCAGCAGGGCTAGCGGGGCCCGCACAGATACGCAGTATTTT
J gene: TRBJ2-3
D gene: TRBD2
V gene: TRBV5-1
clone size: -

CDR3 protein: CASSLKPPTSGGAGTDTQYF
CDR3 DNA: TGTGCCAGCAGCTTAAAACCCCCGACTAGCGGGGGGGCGGGGACAGATACGCAGTATTTT
J gene: TRBJ2-3
D gene: TRBD2
V gene: TRBV7-3
clone size: -

CDR3 protein: CASREGGLSEQYF
CDR3 DNA: TGTGCCAGTAGGGAGGGAGGCTTGAGCGAGCAGTACTTC
J gene: TRBJ2-7
D gene: -
V gene: TRBV19
clone size: -

CDR3 protein: CASSNTARENIQYF
CDR3 DNA: TGTGCCAGCAGTAACACCGCAAGGGAAAACATTCAGTACTTC
J gene: TRBJ2-4
D gene: -
V gene: TRBV25-1
clone size: -

CDR3 protein: CASSLNRGGTGELFF
CDR3 DNA: TGTGCCAGCAGTTTAAACAGGGGAGGGACCGGGGAGCTGTTTTTT
J gene: TRBJ2-2
D gene: -
V gene: TRBV27
clone size: -

CDR3 protein: CASSFRQGTDTQYF
CDR3 DNA: TGCGCCAGCAGCTTTAGACAGGGGACAGATACGCAGTATTTT
J gene: TRBJ2-3
D gene: TRBD1
V gene: TRBV5-1
clone size: -